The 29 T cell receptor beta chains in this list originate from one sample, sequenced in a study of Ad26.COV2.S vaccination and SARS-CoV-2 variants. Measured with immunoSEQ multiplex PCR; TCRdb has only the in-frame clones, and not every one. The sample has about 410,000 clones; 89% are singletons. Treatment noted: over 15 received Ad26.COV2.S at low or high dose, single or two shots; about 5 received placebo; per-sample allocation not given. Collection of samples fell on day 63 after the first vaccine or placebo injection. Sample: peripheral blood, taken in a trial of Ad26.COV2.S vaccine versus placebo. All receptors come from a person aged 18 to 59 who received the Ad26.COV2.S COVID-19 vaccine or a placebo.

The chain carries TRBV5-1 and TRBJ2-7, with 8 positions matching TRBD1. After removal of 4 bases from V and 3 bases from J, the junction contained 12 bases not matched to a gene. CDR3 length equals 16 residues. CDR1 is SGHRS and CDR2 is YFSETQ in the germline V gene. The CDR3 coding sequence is TGCGCCAGCAGCCAGTCCACAGGGGGTCTGGGCTACGAGCAGTACTTC. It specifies CASSQSTGGLGYEQYF.

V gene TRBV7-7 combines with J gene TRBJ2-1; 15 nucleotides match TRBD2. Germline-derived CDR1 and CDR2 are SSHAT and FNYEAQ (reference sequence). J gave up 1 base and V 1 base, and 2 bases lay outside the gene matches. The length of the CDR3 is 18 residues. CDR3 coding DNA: TGTGCCAGCAGCTTAGAAGGGACTAGCGGGAGGTCCTACAATGAGCAGTTCTTC. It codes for CASSLEGTSGRSYNEQFF. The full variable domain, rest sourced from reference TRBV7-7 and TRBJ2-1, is GAGVSQSPRYKVTKRGQDVTLRCDPISSHATLYWYQQALGQGPEFLTYFNYEAQPDKSGLPSDRFSAERPEGSISTLTIQRTEQRDSAMYRCASSLEGTSGRSYNEQFFGPGTRLTVL.

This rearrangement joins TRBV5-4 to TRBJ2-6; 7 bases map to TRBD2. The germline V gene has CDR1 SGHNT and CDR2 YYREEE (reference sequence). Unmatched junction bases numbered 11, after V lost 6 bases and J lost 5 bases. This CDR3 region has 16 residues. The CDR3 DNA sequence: TGTGCCAGCACCCTATCGGGAGGACCTCGGGCCAACGTCCTGACTTTC. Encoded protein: CASTLSGGPRANVLTF. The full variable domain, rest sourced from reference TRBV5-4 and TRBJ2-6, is ETGVTQSPTHLIKTRGQQVTLRCSSQSGHNTVSWYQQALGQGPQFIFQYYREEENGRGNFPPRFSGLQFPNYSSELNVNALELDDSALYLCASTLSGGPRANVLTFGAGSRLTVL.

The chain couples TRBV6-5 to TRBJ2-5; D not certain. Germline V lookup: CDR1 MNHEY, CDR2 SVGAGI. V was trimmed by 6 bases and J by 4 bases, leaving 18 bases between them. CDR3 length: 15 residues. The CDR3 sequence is CASRSSTRLGETQYF. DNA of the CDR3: TGTGCCAGCAGATCTTCGACCCGGCTAGGAGAGACCCAGTACTTC.

The CDR3 sequence: CASSLAWMGGGRGTGELFF. The CDR3 nucleotides read TGTGCCAGCAGCTTAGCGTGGATGGGCGGCGGAAGGGGAACCGGGGAGCTGTTTTTT. V gene TRBV7-2 combines with J gene TRBJ2-2; TRBD1 might be the D (5 bases). The CDR3 runs 19 residues. Trimming cost V 0 bases and J 5 bases, with 22 bases left between them. Per the germline V gene, CDR1 is SGHTA and CDR2 is FQGNSA.

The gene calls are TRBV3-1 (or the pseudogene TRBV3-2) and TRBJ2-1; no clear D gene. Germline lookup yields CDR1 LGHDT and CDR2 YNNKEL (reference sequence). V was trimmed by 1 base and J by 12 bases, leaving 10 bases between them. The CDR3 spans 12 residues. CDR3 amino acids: CASSQGSRGQFF. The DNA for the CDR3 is TGTGCCAGCAGCCAAGGTAGCAGAGGGCAGTTCTTC.

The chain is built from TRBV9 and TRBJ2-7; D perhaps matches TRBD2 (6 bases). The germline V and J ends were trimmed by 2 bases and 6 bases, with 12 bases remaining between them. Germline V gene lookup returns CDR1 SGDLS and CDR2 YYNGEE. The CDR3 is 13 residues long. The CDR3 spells CASSVSSGGEQYF. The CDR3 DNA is TGTGCCAGCAGCGTGTCGTCCGGGGGCGAGCAGTACTTC.

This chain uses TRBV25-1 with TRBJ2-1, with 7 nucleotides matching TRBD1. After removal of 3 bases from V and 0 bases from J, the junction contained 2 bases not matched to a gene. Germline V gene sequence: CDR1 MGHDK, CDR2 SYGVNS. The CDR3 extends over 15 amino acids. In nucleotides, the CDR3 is TGTGCCAGCAGTGACTACAGGGGCTCCTACAATGAGCAGTTCTTC. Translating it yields CASSDYRGSYNEQFF.

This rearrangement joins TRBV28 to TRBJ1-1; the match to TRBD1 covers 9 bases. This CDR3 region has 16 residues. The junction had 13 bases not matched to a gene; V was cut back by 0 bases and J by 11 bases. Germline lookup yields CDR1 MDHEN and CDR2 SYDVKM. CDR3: CASSLWGTGIVRTAFF. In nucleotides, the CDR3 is TGTGCCAGCAGTTTATGGGGGACAGGGATAGTCCGTACGGCTTTCTTT.

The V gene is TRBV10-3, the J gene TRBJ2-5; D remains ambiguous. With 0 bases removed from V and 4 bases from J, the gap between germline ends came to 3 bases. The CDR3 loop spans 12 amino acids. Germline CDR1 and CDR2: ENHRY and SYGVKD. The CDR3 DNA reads TGTGCCATCAGTGAGTCCCCAGAGACCCAGTACTTC. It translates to CAISESPETQYF.

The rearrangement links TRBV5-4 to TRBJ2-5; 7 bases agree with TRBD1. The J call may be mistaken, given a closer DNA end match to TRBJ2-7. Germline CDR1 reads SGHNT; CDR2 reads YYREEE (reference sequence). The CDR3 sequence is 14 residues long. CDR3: CASSLRDSSYEQYF. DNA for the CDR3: TGTGCCAGCAGCCTCCGGGACAGCTCCTACGAGCAGTACTTC.

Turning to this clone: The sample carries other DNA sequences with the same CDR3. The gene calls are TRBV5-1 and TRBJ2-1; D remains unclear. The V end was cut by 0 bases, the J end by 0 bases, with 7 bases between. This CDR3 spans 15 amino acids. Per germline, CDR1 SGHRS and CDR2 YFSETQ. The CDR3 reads CASSLGASSYNEQFF. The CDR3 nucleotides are TGCGCCAGCAGCTTGGGGGCTAGCTCCTACAATGAGCAGTTCTTC.

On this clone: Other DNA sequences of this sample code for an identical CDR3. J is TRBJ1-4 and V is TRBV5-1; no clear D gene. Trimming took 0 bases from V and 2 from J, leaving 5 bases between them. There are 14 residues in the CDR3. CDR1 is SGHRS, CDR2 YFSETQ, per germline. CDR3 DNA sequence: TGCGCCAGCAGCTTGGGCCGGACTAATGAAAAACTGTTTTTT. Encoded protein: CASSLGRTNEKLFF.

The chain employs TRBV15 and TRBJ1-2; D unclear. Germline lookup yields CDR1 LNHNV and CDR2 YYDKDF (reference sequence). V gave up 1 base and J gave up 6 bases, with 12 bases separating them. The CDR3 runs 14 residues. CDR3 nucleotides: TGTGCCACCAGCAGAGGGGTCCCTTTCGATGGCTACACCTTC. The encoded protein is CATSRGVPFDGYTF.

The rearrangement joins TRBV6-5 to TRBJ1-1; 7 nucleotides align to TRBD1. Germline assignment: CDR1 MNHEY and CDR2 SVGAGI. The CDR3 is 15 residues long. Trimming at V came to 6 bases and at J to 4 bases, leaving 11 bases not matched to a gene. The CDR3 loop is CASSSDRVPITEAFF. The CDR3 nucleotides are TGTGCCAGCAGCTCCGACAGGGTCCCGATCACTGAAGCTTTCTTT.

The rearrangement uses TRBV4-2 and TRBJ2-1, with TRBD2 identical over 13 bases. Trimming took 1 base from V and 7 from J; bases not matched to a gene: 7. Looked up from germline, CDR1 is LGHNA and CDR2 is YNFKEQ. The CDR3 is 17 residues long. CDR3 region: CASSQALGLAGRNEQFF. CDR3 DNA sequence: TGTGCCAGCAGCCAAGCCTTGGGACTAGCGGGACGTAATGAGCAGTTCTTC.

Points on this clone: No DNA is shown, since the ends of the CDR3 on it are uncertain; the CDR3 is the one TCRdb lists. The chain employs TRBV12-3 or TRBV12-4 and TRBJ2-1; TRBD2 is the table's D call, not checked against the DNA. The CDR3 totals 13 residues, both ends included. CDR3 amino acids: CASSSSGLDRQFF.

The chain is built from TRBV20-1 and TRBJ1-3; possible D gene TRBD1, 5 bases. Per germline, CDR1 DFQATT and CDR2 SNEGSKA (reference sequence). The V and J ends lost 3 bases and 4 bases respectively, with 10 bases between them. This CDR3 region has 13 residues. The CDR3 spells CSASSDSGNTIYF. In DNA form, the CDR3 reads TGCAGTGCTAGTTCCGACAGCGGAAACACCATATATTTT.

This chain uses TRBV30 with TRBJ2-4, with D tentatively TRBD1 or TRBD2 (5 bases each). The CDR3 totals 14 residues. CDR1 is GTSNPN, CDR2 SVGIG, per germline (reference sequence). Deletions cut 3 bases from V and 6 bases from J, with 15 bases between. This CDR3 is CAWRERGRGNIQYF. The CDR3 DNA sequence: TGTGCCTGGAGGGAGAGGGGTAGGGGAAACATTCAGTACTTC.

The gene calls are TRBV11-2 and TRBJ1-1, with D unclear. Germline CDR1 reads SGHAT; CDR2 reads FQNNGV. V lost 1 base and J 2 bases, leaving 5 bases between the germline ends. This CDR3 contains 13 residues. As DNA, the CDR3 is TGTGCCAGCAGCTTAGTTACCAACACTGAAGCTTTCTTT. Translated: CASSLVTNTEAFF.

As DNA, the CDR3 is TGTGCCAGCAGCCGGGGCGTAGGGGTCGGAAACATTCAGTACTTC. Protein product: CASSRGVGVGNIQYF. The chain recombines TRBV5-6 with TRBJ2-4; D possibly uses TRBD1 or TRBD2 (5 bases each). The CDR3 runs to 15 residues. Per germline, CDR1 SGHDT and CDR2 YYEEEE. Trimming removed 4 bases from V and 6 bases from J, with 17 bases in between.

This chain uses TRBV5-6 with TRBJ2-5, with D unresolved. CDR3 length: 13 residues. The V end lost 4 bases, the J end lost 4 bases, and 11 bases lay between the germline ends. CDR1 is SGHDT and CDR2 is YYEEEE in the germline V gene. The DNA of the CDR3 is TGTGCCAGCAGCATAGGGTCCTCAGAGACCCAGTACTTC. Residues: CASSIGSSETQYF.

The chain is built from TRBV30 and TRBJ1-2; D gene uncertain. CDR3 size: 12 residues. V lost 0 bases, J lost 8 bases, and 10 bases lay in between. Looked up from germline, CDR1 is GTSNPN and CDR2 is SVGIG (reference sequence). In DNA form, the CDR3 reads TGTGCCTGGAGTGTACCCGGGTTCGGCTACACCTTC. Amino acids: CAWSVPGFGYTF.

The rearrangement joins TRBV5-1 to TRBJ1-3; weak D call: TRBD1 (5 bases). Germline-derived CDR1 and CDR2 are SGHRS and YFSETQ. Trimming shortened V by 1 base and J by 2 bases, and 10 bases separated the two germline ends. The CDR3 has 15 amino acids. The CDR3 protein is CASSLYQGTGNTIYF. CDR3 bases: TGCGCCAGCAGCTTGTATCAGGGAACTGGAAACACCATATATTTT.

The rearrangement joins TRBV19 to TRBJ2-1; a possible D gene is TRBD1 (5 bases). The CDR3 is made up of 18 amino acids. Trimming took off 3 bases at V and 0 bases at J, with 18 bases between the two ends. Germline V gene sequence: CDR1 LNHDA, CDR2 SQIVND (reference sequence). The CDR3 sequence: CASSIGADSLSSYNEQFF. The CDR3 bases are TGTGCCAGTAGTATTGGGGCTGACTCCCTGAGCTCCTACAATGAGCAGTTCTTC.

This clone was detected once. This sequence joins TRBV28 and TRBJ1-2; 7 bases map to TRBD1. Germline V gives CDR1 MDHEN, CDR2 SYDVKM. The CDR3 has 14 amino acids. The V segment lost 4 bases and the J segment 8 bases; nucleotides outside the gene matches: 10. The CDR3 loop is CASSSPGTEGGYTF. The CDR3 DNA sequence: TGTGCCAGCAGTTCACCGGGGACAGAGGGCGGCTACACCTTC.

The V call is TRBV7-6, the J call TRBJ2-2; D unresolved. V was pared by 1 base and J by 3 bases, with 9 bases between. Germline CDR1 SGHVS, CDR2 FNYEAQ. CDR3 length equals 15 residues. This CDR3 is CASSLGGLHTGELFF. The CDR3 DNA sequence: TGTGCCAGCAGCTTAGGTGGTCTTCACACCGGGGAGCTGTTTTTT. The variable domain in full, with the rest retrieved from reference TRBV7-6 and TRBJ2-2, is GAGVSQSPRYKVTKRGQDVALRCDPISGHVSLYWYRQALGQGPEFLTYFNYEAQQDKSGLPNDRFSAERPEGSISTLTIQRTEQRDSAMYRCASSLGGLHTGELFFGEGSRLTVL.

The CDR3 DNA follows: TGTGCCAGCAGCTTGGAACTATCGAGAGACTACACCTTC. This translates into CASSLELSRDYTF. The V and J genes are TRBV5-5 and TRBJ1-2; D gene uncertain. This CDR3 is built from 13 residues. Per the germline V gene, CDR1 is SGHKS and CDR2 is YYEKEE (reference sequence). V dropped 0 bases and J dropped 10 bases, with 13 bases sitting between them.

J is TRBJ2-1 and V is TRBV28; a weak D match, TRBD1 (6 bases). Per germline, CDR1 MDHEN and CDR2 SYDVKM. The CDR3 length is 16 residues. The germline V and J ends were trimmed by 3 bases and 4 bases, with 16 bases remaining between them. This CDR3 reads CASSFVAGAPYNEQFF. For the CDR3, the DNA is TGTGCCAGCAGTTTCGTGGCAGGGGCACCATACAATGAGCAGTTCTTC.